Presented here are 16 T cell receptor beta chains from one specimen sequenced in a study of breast tumors, draining lymph nodes, adjacent tissues. TCRdb used MiXCR to reprocess the multiplex PCR reads, holding one entry per CDR3 protein. The repertoire holds about 180,000 distinct CDR3 sequences, with approximately 33% as singletons. Samples came from axillary lymph nodes draining the breast cancer. The sequenced sample consisted of axillary lymph node tissue. The receptor source for this set is a female donor with breast cancer. Some clones in this sample may be carry-over from other donors' samples.

Turning to this clonotype: A read error is likely, as this CDR3 ends without the conserved phenylalanine or tryptophan. The chain uses TRBV27 and TRBJ2-1; D is undetermined. The V gene's germline CDR1 is MNHEY and CDR2 SMNVEV (reference sequence). The V gene lost 10 bases and the J gene lost 4 bases, with 17 bases spanning the gap. The CDR3 is made up of 14 amino acids. CDR3 region: CATQIPGGYNEQFL. CDR3 DNA: TGTGCCACCCAGATCCCCGGTGGGTACAATGAGCAGTTCCTC.

The chain employs TRBV7-9 and TRBJ1-2; D not certain. The V gene's germline CDR1 is SEHNR and CDR2 FQNEAQ (reference sequence). The CDR3 is made up of 14 amino acids. Trimming took 5 bases from V and 2 from J, leaving 12 bases between them. The CDR3 reads CASSSFTQNYGYTF. The CDR3 nucleotides read TGTGCCAGCAGCAGTTTTACACAGAACTATGGCTACACCTTC.

Ten or more counts support this clonotype. The genes are TRBV20-1 and TRBJ2-1, with 7 nucleotides matching TRBD2. This CDR3 has 14 amino acids. In germline, CDR1 is DFQATT, CDR2 SNEGSKA (reference sequence). V lost 5 bases to trimming and J lost 7 bases; unmatched junction nucleotides: 11. CDR3 sequence: CSALTSVQRNEQFF. The CDR3 DNA is TGCAGTGCTCTTACTAGCGTACAAAGGAATGAGCAGTTCTTC.

At least ten counts were recorded for this clonotype. The rearrangement links TRBV11-2 to TRBJ1-4, with no clear D. V lost 5 bases, J lost 5 bases, and 12 bases lay in between. CDR1 and CDR2 (germline): SGHAT, FQNNGV. CDR3 length: 14 residues. CDR3 in DNA: TGTGCCAGCAGCCTCAACAGAGCAAATGAAAAACTGTTTTTT. Its protein product is CASSLNRANEKLFF. The variable domain in full, with the rest retrieved from reference TRBV11-2 and TRBJ1-4, is EAGVAQSPRYKIIEKRQSVAFWCNPISGHATLYWYQQILGQGPKLLIQFQNNGVVDDSQLPKDRFSAERLKGVDSTLKIQPAKLEDSAVYLCASSLNRANEKLFFGSGTQLSVL.

Note on this clonotype: This may come from a read error, since a much larger clone is one base off. This chain connects TRBV6-5 to TRBJ2-2; D is ambiguous. The germline gives CDR1 MNHEY, CDR2 SVGAGI. The V end was cut by 2 bases, the J end by 6 bases, with 10 bases between. The CDR3 loop spans 14 amino acids. The CDR3 sequence: CASSYGVNAGELFF. DNA for the CDR3: TGTGCCAGCAGTTACGGGGTAAACGCCGGGGAGCTGTTTTTT.

This clonotype was detected only a few times. One base away lies a much larger clone, so this may be a sequencing read error. For the CDR3, the DNA is TGCAGTGCTAGAGTTGCGAGGGGCTCTGCAAACACCATATATTTT. Protein: CSARVARGSANTIYF. The rearrangement uses TRBV20-1 and TRBJ1-3, with a weak D call TRBD1 (5 bases). Germline V gene lookup returns CDR1 DFQATT and CDR2 SNEGSKA (reference sequence). This CDR3 region has 15 residues.

This clonotype was seen ten or more times. The chain carries TRBV7-3 and TRBJ2-1, with 8 bases identical to TRBD2. The CDR3 is 15 residues long. V gave up 3 bases and J gave up 8 bases; unmatched junction bases: 9. Per the germline V gene, CDR1 is SGHTA and CDR2 is FQGTGA. DNA for the CDR3: TGTGCCAGCAGCTTCTCTAGCGGGCGTTACGATGAGCAGTTCTTC. It specifies CASSFSSGRYDEQFF. The complete variable domain, with remaining parts taken from reference TRBV7-3 and TRBJ2-1, reads GAGVSQTPSNKVTEKGKYVELRCDPISGHTALYWYRQSLGQGPEFLIYFQGTGAADDSGLPNDRFFAVRPEGSVSTLKIQRTERGDSAVYLCASSFSSGRYDEQFFGPGTRLTVL.

This clonotype was observed at least ten times. DNA for the CDR3: TGTGCCAGCAGCCCCGGGACTAGCGGCAACAATGAGCAGTTCTTC. This gives the protein CASSPGTSGNNEQFF. The V gene is TRBV11-3, the J gene TRBJ2-1; 11 bases line up with TRBD2. The CDR3 sequence is 15 residues long. With 5 bases clipped from V and 5 bases from J, the junction kept 5 bases outside the gene matches. Germline loops: CDR1 SGHNT, CDR2 YENEEA.

The chain couples TRBV24-1 to TRBJ2-1; D uncertain. The CDR3 is 16 residues long. Trimming stripped 2 bases from V and 2 bases from J, with 12 bases between. Germline assignment: CDR1 KGHDR and CDR2 SFDVKD. Here the CDR3 reads CATSDSGRAAYNEQFF. The DNA of the CDR3 is TGTGCCACCAGTGATTCTGGTCGGGCCGCCTACAATGAGCAGTTCTTC.

Notes on this clonotype: A read error is possible here, since a much larger clone lies one base away. V is TRBV20-1 and J is TRBJ2-6, with D possibly matching TRBD2 (6 bases). Germline-derived CDR1 and CDR2 are DFQATT and SNEGSKA (reference sequence). The length of the CDR3 is 14 residues. For the CDR3, the DNA is TGCAGTGCTAGGCACAGAGGAGGGGCTACCGTCCCGACTTTC. It specifies CSARHRGGATVPTF.

This clonotype was seen ten or more times. V and J are TRBV7-9 and TRBJ2-2; the match to TRBD2 covers 14 bases. V was pared by 10 bases and J by 5 bases, with 6 bases of the junction left unmatched. Per the germline V gene, CDR1 is SEHNR and CDR2 is FQNEAQ (reference sequence). The CDR3 is 15 amino acids. In nucleotides, the CDR3 is TGTGCCACGGGACTAGCGGGAGAGCGAACCGGGGAGCTGTTTTTT. The encoded protein is CATGLAGERTGELFF.

The V gene is TRBV5-6, the J gene TRBJ2-5; the D call may be TRBD1 or TRBD2 (6 bases each). The V gene's germline CDR1 is SGHDT and CDR2 YYEEEE. Trimming stripped 4 bases from V and 5 bases from J, with 12 bases between. The CDR3 is 13 residues long. The CDR3 reads CASSPGAPETQYF. For the CDR3, the DNA is TGTGCCAGCAGCCCGGGGGCGCCGGAGACCCAGTACTTC.

This clonotype was observed at least ten times. J is TRBJ2-7 and V is TRBV10-3; unclear D gene. Germline assignment: CDR1 ENHRY and CDR2 SYGVKD. The CDR3 runs 11 residues. Trimming removed 9 bases from V and 0 bases from J, with 6 bases in between. The DNA for the CDR3 is TGTGCCATAAATTTCTCCTACGAGCAGTACTTC. Translated: CAINFSYEQYF.

V usage is TRBV20-1 and J usage is TRBJ1-1, with 8 nucleotides matching TRBD1. The CDR3 totals 13 residues. V trimming: 6 bases; J trimming: 5 bases; junction bases outside the gene matches: 8. Germline loops: CDR1 DFQATT, CDR2 SNEGSKA (reference sequence). The CDR3 sequence is CSATDRGPTEAFF. CDR3 nucleotides: TGCAGTGCAACCGACAGGGGACCTACTGAAGCTTTCTTT.

This clonotype was seen ten or more times. The gene calls are TRBV15 and TRBJ2-1, with 9 bases aligning to TRBD2. The germline V gene has CDR1 LNHNV and CDR2 YYDKDF (reference sequence). The CDR3 loop spans 17 amino acids. V was pared by 5 bases and J by 2 bases, with 10 bases of the junction left unmatched. CDR3 DNA sequence: TGTGCCACCAGCTCCCATCCTAGGACTAGCGCCTACAATGAGCAGTTCTTC. It is translated as CATSSHPRTSAYNEQFF.

This clonotype was seen many times. This rearrangement joins TRBV6-6 to TRBJ2-3; D remains ambiguous. Germline V CDR1 and CDR2: MNHNY, SVGAGI (reference sequence). Trimming shortened V by 6 bases and J by 5 bases, and 9 bases separated the two germline ends. There are 12 residues in the CDR3. The CDR3 DNA sequence: TGTGCCAGCAGCTACGCACAAGATACGCAGTATTTT. It is translated as CASSYAQDTQYF.